The 28 T cell receptor beta chains below all came from one sample that was sequenced in a study of blood T cell repertoires in COVID-19. TCRdb's table, derived via immunoSEQ multiplex PCR, lists solely in-frame clones and lacks some. Of 200,000 to 250,000 clones in the sample, more than 85% were seen once. The sequencing sample was made of peripheral blood. These receptors were obtained from a man between 60 and 75 years old with COVID-19, enrolled during active disease.

This clone showed up just once. The gene calls are TRBV3-1 (or the pseudogene TRBV3-2) and TRBJ2-7; 10 bases align to TRBD2. This CDR3 spans 16 amino acids. After removal of 1 base from V and 7 bases from J, the junction contained 10 bases not matched to a gene. CDR1 and CDR2 from the germline V gene are LGHDT and YNNKEL (reference sequence). This chain's CDR3 is CASSQAPGTSAEEQYF. The CDR3 DNA follows: TGTGCCAGCAGCCAAGCTCCCGGGACTAGCGCCGAGGAGCAGTACTTC.

The V and J genes are TRBV5-5 and TRBJ2-7; the match to TRBD2 covers 11 bases. CDR1 and CDR2 (germline): SGHKS, YYEKEE (reference sequence). CDR3 length: 20 residues. V lost 1 base to trimming and J lost 3 bases; unmatched junction nucleotides: 18. CDR3: CASSLYFSLGVTSGSYEQYF. The CDR3 coding sequence is TGTGCCAGCAGCTTGTATTTTTCCCTGGGGGTTACTAGCGGGAGCTACGAGCAGTACTTC.

V usage is TRBV27 and J usage is TRBJ1-3; D gene unclear. The length of the CDR3 is 16 residues. Deletions cut 7 bases from V and 0 bases from J, with 16 bases between. The germline gives CDR1 MNHEY, CDR2 SMNVEV (reference sequence). The CDR3 DNA reads TGTGCCAGCATGAACTGGGGAGGGAGCTCTGGAAACACCATATATTTT. This encodes CASMNWGGSSGNTIYF.

The V call is TRBV20-1, the J call TRBJ2-1; D remains ambiguous. Germline lookup yields CDR1 DFQATT and CDR2 SNEGSKA (reference sequence). CDR3 length equals 11 residues. The germline V and J ends were trimmed by 3 bases and 5 bases, with 5 bases remaining between them. The CDR3 sequence is CSASRDNEQFF. Here the CDR3 DNA reads TGCAGTGCTAGCCGTGACAATGAGCAGTTCTTC.

The chain has TRBV18 and TRBJ2-2; 7 nucleotides agree with TRBD2. Germline CDR1 KGHSH, CDR2 LQKENI. Germline trimming cut 2 bases from V and 1 base from J; bases unmatched to any gene: 4. This CDR3 comprises 16 residues. Here the CDR3 DNA reads TGTGCCAGCTCACCATACCTAGCGGAGAACACCGGGGAGCTGTTTTTT. Protein product: CASSPYLAENTGELFF.

This clone has a single count. The V and J genes are TRBV9 and TRBJ2-7, with a possible D match to TRBD1 (5 bases). The V and J ends lost 2 bases and 0 bases respectively, with 18 bases between them. The germline CDR1 and CDR2 sequences are SGDLS and YYNGEE. This CDR3 is 17 amino acids long. The CDR3 protein is CASSVYLVRGDSYEQYF. DNA of the CDR3: TGTGCCAGCAGCGTGTATTTGGTTAGGGGCGACTCCTACGAGCAGTACTTC.

The J gene is TRBJ1-2, the V gene TRBV5-4; TRBD1 matches at 7 bases. V shed 3 bases and J 5 bases; nucleotides not matched to a gene: 16. Per the germline V gene, CDR1 is SGHNT and CDR2 is YYREEE (reference sequence). The CDR3 is 17 amino acids. The CDR3 loop reads CASSSPPPRTGRYGYTF. CDR3 DNA sequence: TGTGCCAGCAGCTCCCCACCTCCTCGGACAGGCAGATATGGCTACACCTTC.

The chain combines TRBV7-6 with TRBJ1-1, with 7 bases lining up with TRBD1. Germline CDR1 reads SGHVS; CDR2 reads FNYEAQ. With 1 base clipped from V and 3 bases from J, the junction kept 8 bases outside the gene matches. This CDR3 comprises 16 residues. CDR3 bases: TGTGCCAGCAGCTTAGGGCAGGGGGGAAAGGACACTGAAGCTTTCTTT. Protein product: CASSLGQGGKDTEAFF.

The gene calls are TRBV6-2 or TRBV6-3 and TRBJ1-2; D uncertain. V lost 5 bases, J lost 7 bases, and 17 bases lay in between. This CDR3 is 14 amino acids long. The germline V gene has CDR1 MNHEY and CDR2 SVGEGT. The CDR3 DNA sequence: TGTGCCAGCAGTATCCCGATGAGGTTACGTGGCTACACCTTC. This translates into CASSIPMRLRGYTF.

CDR3 DNA sequence: TGCAGTGCTAGTAGGACTAGCGGGAGGGCCTACGAGCAGTACTTC. It codes for CSASRTSGRAYEQYF. This chain connects TRBV20-1 to TRBJ2-7; TRBD2 agrees at 15 bases. J was trimmed by 2 bases and V by 3 bases; bases with no gene match: 2. CDR1 and CDR2 (germline): DFQATT, SNEGSKA (reference sequence). The CDR3 is 15 amino acids.

The DNA of the CDR3 is TGTGCCAGCACGCGAGCGGGAGACACCTACGAGCAGTACTTC. This translates into CASTRAGDTYEQYF. This chain links TRBV6-5 with TRBJ2-7; 8 nucleotides align to TRBD2. CDR3 length equals 14 residues. J lost 2 bases, V lost 7 bases, and 7 bases had no gene match. The V gene's germline CDR1 is MNHEY and CDR2 SVGAGI.

The table lists this clone with a count of one. The J gene is TRBJ2-3, the V gene TRBV9, with 9 bases fitting TRBD2. The V gene's germline CDR1 is SGDLS and CDR2 YYNGEE. Trimming took 3 bases from V and 8 from J; bases not matched to a gene: 10. The CDR3 length is 15 residues. CDR3: CASSGGTSPSGTQYF. The CDR3 DNA reads TGTGCCAGCAGCGGCGGGACTAGCCCTTCAGGTACGCAGTATTTT. The whole variable domain, filled in from reference TRBV9 and TRBJ2-3, reads DSGVTQTPKHLITATGQRVTLRCSPRSGDLSVYWYQQSLDQGLQFLIQYYNGEERAKGNILERFSAQQFPDLHSELNLSSLELGDSALYFCASSGGTSPSGTQYFGPGTRLTVL.

This clone was recorded once. The chain is built from TRBV27 and TRBJ2-1, with 10 bases identical to TRBD2. The CDR3 extends over 18 amino acids. Germline trimming cut 0 bases from V and 7 bases from J; bases unmatched to any gene: 12. Germline lookup yields CDR1 MNHEY and CDR2 SMNVEV (reference sequence). CDR3 protein: CASSLSILRAGGYNEQFF. The CDR3 DNA sequence: TGTGCCAGCAGTTTATCGATCTTGCGAGCGGGGGGGTATAATGAGCAGTTCTTC.

The chain combines TRBV21-1 with TRBJ2-1; TRBD2 reflects the table's D call only, with no check against the DNA. TRBV21-1 is a pseudogene locus. This CDR3 has 20 amino acids. CDR3 amino acids: CASSPRTSGRALCSYNEQFF. The CDR3 nucleotides read TGTGCCAGCAGCCCCCGGACTAGCGGGAGAGCCCTATGCTCCTACAATGAGCAGTTCTTC.

This clone came up once. This specimen includes other DNA sequences encoding the same CDR3. J is TRBJ1-3 and V is TRBV7-8; 7 nucleotides match TRBD1. The CDR3 covers 14 residues. The germline CDR1 and CDR2 sequences are SGHVS and FQNEAQ. Trimming cost V 3 bases and J 3 bases; bases outside gene matches: 2. The CDR3 protein is CASSLAGGGNTIYF. CDR3 DNA sequence: TGTGCCAGCAGCTTGGCAGGGGGTGGAAACACCATATATTTT.

J is TRBJ2-3 and V is TRBV1; no check of the table's D call, TRBD2, against the DNA was made. TRBV1 is shown as a pseudogene. The CDR3 runs to 18 residues. CDR3 sequence reads: CTSSPVISGGPSTDTQYF. Written as DNA, the CDR3 is TGCACCAGCAGCCCAGTCATCAGCGGGGGCCCAAGCACAGATACGCAGTATTTT.

In nucleotides, the CDR3 is TGTGCCAGCAGTTACCCGTCTGGGACAGGACGTGACTATGGCTACACCTTC. This encodes CASSYPSGTGRDYGYTF. The chain employs TRBV6-2 or TRBV6-3 and TRBJ1-2, with TRBD1 identical over 8 bases. The CDR3 is 17 amino acids. Germline assignment: CDR1 MNHEY and CDR2 SVGEGT. After removal of 2 bases from V and 3 bases from J, the junction contained 11 bases not matched to a gene.

This chain connects TRBV28 to TRBJ2-1; D unresolved. Deletions cut 2 bases from V and 11 bases from J, with 10 bases between. This CDR3 has 12 residues. CDR1 and CDR2 from the germline V gene are MDHEN and SYDVKM. Here the CDR3 DNA reads TGTGCCAGCAGTTTAGGCTTGGTTCAGCAGTTCTTC. Translating it yields CASSLGLVQQFF.

The rearrangement uses TRBV7-2 and TRBJ2-2, with D possibly being TRBD2 (6 bases). This CDR3 contains 13 residues. Germline CDR1 SGHTA, CDR2 FQGNSA. V gave up 8 bases and J gave up 1 base, with 8 bases separating them. In DNA, the CDR3 is TGTGCCAGCTCGCGGGAGAACACCGGGGAGCTGTTTTTT. Its protein is CASSRENTGELFF.

This sequence joins TRBV28 and TRBJ2-3; D is undetermined. Deletions cut 5 bases from V and 2 bases from J, with 14 bases between. The CDR3 is 15 residues long. Germline V gene data show CDR1 as MDHEN and CDR2 as SYDVKM. The CDR3 coding sequence is TGTGCCAGCAGTATACCCTCTCTAAACACAGATACGCAGTATTTT. Translating it yields CASSIPSLNTDTQYF. Drawing the rest from reference TRBV28 and TRBJ2-3, the complete variable domain is DVKVTQSSRYLVKRTGEKVFLECVQDMDHENMFWYRQDPGLGLRLIYFSYDVKMKEKGDIPEGYSVSREKKERFSLILESASTNQTSMYLCASSIPSLNTDTQYFGPGTRLTVL.

V is TRBV11-3 and J is TRBJ2-1; a possible D gene is TRBD2 (5 bases). Germline assignment: CDR1 SGHNT and CDR2 YENEEA. V lost 0 bases, J lost 4 bases, and 16 bases lay in between. The CDR3 consists of 17 residues. CDR3 region: CASSLDDVEGEYNEQFF. For the CDR3, the DNA is TGTGCCAGCAGCTTAGATGACGTTGAGGGTGAATACAATGAGCAGTTCTTC.

This rearrangement joins TRBV9 to TRBJ1-2, with TRBD1 as a possible D gene (5 bases). Trimming pared 7 bases from V and 8 bases from J, leaving 15 bases between. Germline values: CDR1 SGDLS, CDR2 YYNGEE. The CDR3 has 12 residues. This CDR3 reads CASGKEGKGYTF. The CDR3 nucleotides are TGTGCCAGCGGTAAGGAGGGGAAGGGCTACACCTTC.

The CDR3 loop reads CASSNTYGAGVRNQPQHF. The CDR3 nucleotides are TGTGCCAGCAGCAACACCTATGGGGCAGGGGTTCGCAATCAGCCCCAGCATTTT. The chain carries TRBV7-9 and TRBJ1-5, with D possibly TRBD1 on 6 matching bases. The CDR3 has 18 residues. Trimming took off 5 bases at V and 2 bases at J, with 22 bases between the two ends. The germline V gene has CDR1 SEHNR and CDR2 FQNEAQ (reference sequence).

The chain uses TRBV7-6 and TRBJ2-7, with 11 positions matching TRBD2. V gave up 4 bases and J gave up 2 bases; unmatched junction bases: 4. The CDR3 runs to 15 residues. Germline CDR1 reads SGHVS; CDR2 reads FNYEAQ. Written as DNA, the CDR3 is TGTGCCAGCAGCTCCGGACTAGCGGGCGCCTACGAGCAGTACTTC. Residues: CASSSGLAGAYEQYF.

The J gene is TRBJ2-7, the V gene TRBV5-1, with D perhaps matching TRBD2 (6 bases). Germline CDR1 reads SGHRS; CDR2 reads YFSETQ. V was pared by 5 bases and J by 5 bases, with 14 bases between. The CDR3 is 13 amino acids. The chain's CDR3 is CASSSGRGDEQYF. CDR3 sequence (DNA): TGCGCCAGCAGTTCCGGGAGAGGAGACGAGCAGTACTTC.

V and J are TRBV21-1 and TRBJ1-5; the listed D gene, TRBD1, was not tested against the DNA. TRBV21-1 has pseudogene status. The CDR3 has 16 amino acids. The CDR3 DNA follows: TGTGCCAGCAGCAGGGTCCAACGACATAGCAATCAGCCCCAGCATTTT. Residues: CASSRVQRHSNQPQHF.

This chain links TRBV30 with TRBJ2-7; D unresolved. The V end lost 0 bases, the J end lost 2 bases, and 11 bases lay between the germline ends. The CDR3 is 14 residues long. CDR1 is GTSNPN, CDR2 SVGIG, per germline (reference sequence). The CDR3 loop reads CAWSVWVTTYEQYF. The CDR3 DNA sequence: TGTGCCTGGAGTGTTTGGGTTACTACCTACGAGCAGTACTTC.

The count of this clone is one. The chain joins TRBV25-1 to TRBJ1-1; 7 nucleotides line up with TRBD1. V lost 4 bases and J lost 4; bases outside the gene matches: 3. The CDR3 spans 13 residues. CDR1 MGHDK and CDR2 SYGVNS come from the germline V gene. The CDR3 DNA sequence: TGTGCCAGCAGTGGTGAGGGGGCCACTGAAGCTTTCTTT. Translated: CASSGEGATEAFF.